In its sample, the clone carrying this T cell receptor beta chain was seen a few times. This sample was included in a study of blood T cell repertoires in COVID-19. The repertoire was sequenced with immunoSEQ multiplex PCR; TCRdb's copy has only in-frame clones and lacks some. Among 200,000 to 300,000 clones, 75% to 90% were seen once, and the ten largest hold 1.5%. The CDR3 covers 13 residues. Trimming removed 7 bases at V and 8 bases at J, with 17 bases between. Germline CDR1 is SNHLY and CDR2 is FYNNEI. Sequencing used peripheral blood. This clonotype was sampled from a woman between 40 and 55 years old who had recovered from COVID-19. J is TRBJ1-2 and V is TRBV2; D unresolved. The CDR3 DNA follows: TGTGCCAGCATACCCGAGAATAGCGTCGGCTACACCTTC. It translates to CASIPENSVGYTF.